This T cell receptor beta chain appears in the sequencing data of a study of identical twins. The table lists this clonotype with a few counts. The germline V gene encodes CDR1 LNHDA and CDR2 SQIVND (reference sequence). This CDR3 has 14 amino acids. Trimming removed 3 bases at V and 2 bases at J, with 7 bases between. TCRdb reanalysed the 5' RACE reads using MiXCR and keeps one entry per CDR3 protein. The repertoire holds 120,000 to 150,000 distinct CDR3 sequences, with around 3.6% as singletons. This chain uses TRBV19 with TRBJ2-2, with a weak D call TRBD2 (5 bases). Material: memory T cells sorted from blood. The TCR comes from a man younger than 35 in good health. The CDR3 DNA reads as TGTGCCAGTAGTATCCGGGGAAACACCGGGGAGCTGTTTTTT. Translating gives CASSIRGNTGELFF.